The rows below give T cell receptor beta chains drawn from one sample of a study of early T cells in non-severe SARS-CoV-2 infection. TCRdb re-analysed the 5' RACE reads in MiXCR, keeping a single row per CDR3 protein. Among about 35,000 distinct CDR3 sequences listed, under 5.5% were seen once. The sequenced sample was whole blood. The receptors come from an adult who was a healthcare worker with PCR-confirmed SARS-CoV-2 infection or an uninfected control (not recorded which). The CDR3 runs from the conserved cysteine through the conserved F or W. Each record gives: CDR3 protein, CDR3 DNA, clone size, D gene, V gene, J gene. D genes are given only for firm matches. Expanded clones are given a class, and other clones once, few, many or no size at all.

cdr3_aa: CASSNSPGRGGYGYTF
cdr3_nt: TGTGCCAGCAGTAACAGTCCAGGGCGGGGAGGCTATGGCTACACCTTC
clone_size: many
d_call: NA
v_call: TRBV12-3/TRBV12-4
j_call: TRBJ1-2

cdr3_aa: CASSLGQGAPPTMDEQFF
cdr3_nt: TGTGCCAGCAGTTTAGGGCAGGGGGCCCCCCCTACAATGGATGAGCAGTTCTTC
clone_size: few
d_call: TRBD1
v_call: TRBV27
j_call: TRBJ2-1

cdr3_aa: CASSSYRDGRYGYTF
cdr3_nt: TGTGCCAGCAGTTCCTACCGGGACGGGAGATATGGCTACACCTTC
clone_size: NA
d_call: NA
v_call: TRBV12-3/TRBV12-4
j_call: TRBJ1-2

cdr3_aa: CASSLAQGLSNQPQHF
cdr3_nt: TGTGCCAGCAGTTTAGCGCAGGGACTTAGCAATCAGCCCCAGCATTTT
clone_size: many
d_call: NA
v_call: TRBV12-3/TRBV12-4
j_call: TRBJ1-5

cdr3_aa: CASSLQGGVIGEKLFF
cdr3_nt: TGTGCCAGCAGCTTACAGGGGGGGGTGATTGGTGAAAAACTGTTTTTT
clone_size: medium-sized
d_call: TRBD1
v_call: TRBV7-6
j_call: TRBJ1-4

cdr3_aa: CAWGGAGAVRTDTQYF
cdr3_nt: TGTGCCTGGGGTGGGGCAGGGGCGGTGCGCACAGATACGCAGTATTTT
clone_size: many
d_call: NA
v_call: TRBV30
j_call: TRBJ2-3

cdr3_aa: CASIFLAGGPNEQFF
cdr3_nt: TGCGCCAGCATCTTCCTAGCGGGGGGGCCCAATGAGCAGTTCTTC
clone_size: many
d_call: TRBD2
v_call: TRBV5-1
j_call: TRBJ2-1

cdr3_aa: CSARGTGGTEAFF
cdr3_nt: TGCAGTGCTCGGGGGACAGGGGGCACTGAAGCTTTCTTT
clone_size: few
d_call: TRBD1
v_call: TRBV20-1
j_call: TRBJ1-1

cdr3_aa: CASSQTGYTEAFF
cdr3_nt: TGTGCCAGCAGCCAGACGGGGTACACTGAAGCTTTCTTT
clone_size: many
d_call: NA
v_call: TRBV11-3
j_call: TRBJ1-1

cdr3_aa: CASSHTSGGANEQFF
cdr3_nt: TGTGCCAGCAGCCATACTAGCGGGGGGGCCAATGAGCAGTTCTTC
clone_size: few
d_call: TRBD2
v_call: TRBV4-2
j_call: TRBJ2-1

cdr3_aa: CASSHSTGLPFF
cdr3_nt: TGTGCCAGCAGCCACTCGACAGGGCTGCCTTTCTTT
clone_size: few
d_call: TRBD1
v_call: TRBV11-2
j_call: TRBJ1-1

cdr3_aa: CASSCRGENTGELFF
cdr3_nt: TGTGCCAGCAGTTGCCGCGGGGAGAACACCGGGGAGCTGTTTTTT
clone_size: NA
d_call: NA
v_call: TRBV6-6
j_call: TRBJ2-2

cdr3_aa: CASSLDGGGLRGDTQYF
cdr3_nt: TGTGCCAGCAGCTTAGATGGCGGGGGGCTACGGGGAGATACGCAGTATTTT
clone_size: many
d_call: TRBD2
v_call: TRBV7-8
j_call: TRBJ2-3

cdr3_aa: CASSQVELAGGHNEQFF
cdr3_nt: TGCGCCAGCAGCCAAGTTGAACTAGCGGGGGGACACAATGAGCAGTTCTTC
clone_size: many
d_call: TRBD2
v_call: TRBV4-1
j_call: TRBJ2-1

cdr3_aa: CATSRDSLDRNIQYF
cdr3_nt: TGTGCCACCAGCAGAGATTCTCTGGACAGGAACATTCAGTACTTC
clone_size: many
d_call: TRBD1
v_call: TRBV15
j_call: TRBJ2-4